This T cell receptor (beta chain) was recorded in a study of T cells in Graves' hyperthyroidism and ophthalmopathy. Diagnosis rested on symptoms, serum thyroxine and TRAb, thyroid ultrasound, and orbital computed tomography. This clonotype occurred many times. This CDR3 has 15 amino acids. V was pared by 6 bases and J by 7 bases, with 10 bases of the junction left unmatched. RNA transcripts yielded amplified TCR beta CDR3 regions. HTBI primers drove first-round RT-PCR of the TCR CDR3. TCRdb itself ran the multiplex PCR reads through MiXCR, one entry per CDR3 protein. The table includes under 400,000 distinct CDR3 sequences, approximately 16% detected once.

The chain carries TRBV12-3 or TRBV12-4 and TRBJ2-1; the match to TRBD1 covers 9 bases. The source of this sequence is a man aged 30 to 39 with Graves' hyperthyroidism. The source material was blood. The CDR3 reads CASSQGQGDVNEQFF. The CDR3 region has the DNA TGTGCCAGCAGCCAGGGACAGGGAGATGTTAATGAGCAGTTCTTC.